This TCR beta chain came from a study of blood T cell repertoires in COVID-19. Looking at the study overall: Some COVID-19 samples were acute and others convalescent; all came from the United States, Italy and Spain. Nucleic acid was either cDNA or gDNA, and it came from T cells, B-cell-depleted T cells, or PBMCs.

This CDR3 has 12 residues. Germline CDR1 and CDR2: SGDLS and YYNGEE. The V and J ends lost 3 bases and 8 bases respectively, with 11 bases between them. Method: immunoSEQ multiplex PCR; TCRdb's copy keeps in-frame clones and lacks some. Among roughly 70,000 clones, roughly 91% were seen once, and the ten largest hold roughly 1.5%. Sequencing was done on a sample of peripheral blood. This TCR came from a man in his 60s with acute or convalescent COVID-19. V usage is TRBV9 and J usage is TRBJ1-2; a weak D match, TRBD1 (5 bases). The CDR3 region has the DNA TGTGCCAGCAGCGCCAGGGTGGGCGGCTACACCTTC. Encoded protein: CASSARVGGYTF.